Below, one T cell receptor (beta chain) is given with its context. Its antigen remains unidentified. The junction departs from germline at one end; a sequencing error may be responsible. Total RNA and DNA came together from around 20-30 mg of bulk tissue without cell sorting. Treatment of the patients' primary liver carcinoma consisted of surgical resection. This sample is part of a study of tumor-infiltrating lymphocytes in primary liver carcinoma. Study summary: Men and women, 30 to 69 years of age, made up the patients. General study findings and limits: Tumors reached a significantly greater top-250-clone fraction than blood did (p = 0.039). The overlap of tumor-adjacent and tumor-blood pairs was smaller than that of tumor region pairs.

This CDR3 has 13 residues. Germline CDR1 and CDR2: SGHRS and YFSETQ. TCR beta cDNA was made from 500 ng total RNA with a constant-region primer. Three nested multiplex PCR rounds of slightly modified ARM-PCR generated TCR beta libraries. Use of TRBV1-TRBV30 forward primers with a C-beta reverse primer characterized the first two PCR rounds, which lasted around 9 cycles each. TCRdb fed the multiplex PCR reads into MiXCR, producing one record per CDR3 protein. The sample consists of roughly 91,000 distinct CDR3 sequences, more than 60% of them appearing once. The sample consisted of liver tumor tissue from sampling region 5. Subset noted: tumor region T5, tumor centre. The chain couples TRBV5-1 to TRBJ1-1; 8 nucleotides line up with TRBD1. This TCR came from a woman aged 55-75 years with primary liver carcinoma and hepatitis B virus infection. The CDR3, as DNA: TGCGCCAGCAGCTTGGCTGCGACAGGGGAAGCCTTCTTT. It specifies CASSLAATGEAFF.